A single sample gave rise to the 14 T cell receptor beta chains below, sequenced in a study of OX40 agonist ivuxolimab in advanced cancers. Produced via immunoSEQ multiplex PCR; TCRdb's table is partial and in-frame only. Here the sample spans under 60,000 clones, around 86% being singletons. The sample consisted of CD4+ or CD8+ T cells sorted from blood, taken in a trial of the OX40 agonist ivuxolimab. These receptors were taken from an adult with an advanced solid tumor such as melanoma, head and neck, liver or kidney cancer.

The gene calls are TRBV27 and TRBJ1-2, with 9 bases matching TRBD1. CDR1 and CDR2 (germline): MNHEY, SMNVEV (reference sequence). V lost 4 bases, J lost 2 bases, and 8 bases stayed unmatched. This CDR3 region has 16 residues. CDR3 region: CASSSSGQGLNYGYTF. In DNA, the CDR3 is TGTGCCAGCAGTTCCTCGGGACAGGGATTAAACTATGGCTACACCTTC.

The chain uses TRBV30 and TRBJ1-1, with D possibly being TRBD1 (5 bases). In germline, CDR1 is GTSNPN, CDR2 SVGIG (reference sequence). Trimming stripped 4 bases from V and 3 bases from J, with 15 bases between. This CDR3 region has 14 residues. CDR3 bases: TGTGCCTGGACCCACACCTTGGGGGACACTGAAGCTTTCTTT. Protein: CAWTHTLGDTEAFF.

By proportion, this clone is medium-sized. CDR3 region: CASSENSGSNEQFF. As DNA, the CDR3 is TGTGCCAGCAGTGAAAATAGCGGGAGCAATGAGCAGTTCTTC. V gene TRBV2 combines with J gene TRBJ2-1; TRBD2 aligns across 9 bases. Germline loops: CDR1 SNHLY, CDR2 FYNNEI. The V gene end was trimmed by 2 bases and the J gene end by 6 bases; junction bases not matched to a gene: 2. The CDR3 runs to 14 residues.

V gene TRBV7-9 combines with J gene TRBJ1-4; unclear D gene. The germline V and J ends were trimmed by 5 bases and 7 bases, with 11 bases remaining between them. Germline V gene sequence: CDR1 SEHNR, CDR2 FQNEAQ (reference sequence). This CDR3 comprises 13 residues. The CDR3 DNA reads as TGTGCCAGCAGCCAAACCGCCGGTGAAAAACTGTTTTTT. This gives the protein CASSQTAGEKLFF. Based on the CDR3 plus reference TRBV7-9 and TRBJ1-4, the full variable domain is DTGVSQNPRHKITKRGQNVTFRCDPISEHNRLYWYRQTLGQGPEFLTYFQNEAQLEKSRLLSDRFSAERPKGSFSTLEIQRTEQGDSAMYLCASSQTAGEKLFFGSGTQLSVL.

The V and J genes are TRBV5-5 and TRBJ2-7; D not certain. V dropped 2 bases and J dropped 2 bases, with 8 bases sitting between them. Looked up from germline, CDR1 is SGHKS and CDR2 is YYEKEE (reference sequence). The CDR3 spans 13 residues. This CDR3 is CASSLRQPYEQYF. The CDR3 DNA reads as TGTGCCAGCAGCTTACGTCAGCCCTACGAGCAGTACTTC. Complete variable domain (other parts from reference TRBV5-5 and TRBJ2-7): DAGVTQSPTHLIKTRGQQVTLRCSPISGHKSVSWYQQVLGQGPQFIFQYYEKEERGRGNFPDRFSARQFPNYSSELNVNALLLGDSALYLCASSLRQPYEQYFGPGTRLTVT.

CDR3 region: CASSEWGGVSTGELFF. CDR3 DNA: TGTGCCAGCAGTGAATGGGGAGGGGTTAGCACCGGGGAGCTGTTTTTT. J is TRBJ2-2 and V is TRBV2, with 7 bases identical to TRBD2. The CDR3 is made up of 16 amino acids. V lost 2 bases to trimming and J lost 4 bases; unmatched junction nucleotides: 7. The germline V gene has CDR1 SNHLY and CDR2 FYNNEI.

J is TRBJ2-3 and V is TRBV9; the match to TRBD2 covers 11 bases. Trimming at V came to 4 bases and at J to 2 bases, leaving 3 bases not matched to a gene. Germline V CDR1 and CDR2: SGDLS, YYNGEE. The CDR3 is 15 amino acids. CDR3 sequence: CASSSGLAVTDTQYF. For the CDR3, the DNA is TGTGCCAGCAGCTCGGGACTAGCGGTCACAGATACGCAGTATTTT. Filled out from reference TRBV9 and TRBJ2-3, the complete variable domain reads DSGVTQTPKHLITATGQRVTLRCSPRSGDLSVYWYQQSLDQGLQFLIQYYNGEERAKGNILERFSAQQFPDLHSELNLSSLELGDSALYFCASSSGLAVTDTQYFGPGTRLTVL.

This clone was recorded a few times. V gene TRBV4-2 combines with J gene TRBJ2-3; tentative D call: TRBD2 (6 bases). CDR1 and CDR2 (germline): LGHNA, YNFKEQ. This CDR3 has 15 residues. The ends were cut back, 4 bases at V and 0 bases at J, with 11 bases in the middle. CDR3 amino acids: CASSREAASTDTQYF. The DNA of the CDR3 is TGTGCCAGCAGCCGGGAGGCGGCTAGCACAGATACGCAGTATTTT.

The chain recombines TRBV4-1 with TRBJ2-2; D is ambiguous. The length of the CDR3 is 13 residues. V shed 4 bases and J shed 2 bases, with 5 bases lying between them. Per germline, CDR1 MGHRA and CDR2 YSYEKL. The CDR3 reads CASSRQNTGELFF. CDR3 sequence (DNA): TGCGCCAGCAGCCGTCAAAACACCGGGGAGCTGTTTTTT.

V gene TRBV28 combines with J gene TRBJ1-6, with 9 bases that match TRBD1. The ends lost 5 bases at V and 10 bases at J; junction bases unmatched: 9. This CDR3 has 15 residues. Germline V lookup: CDR1 MDHEN, CDR2 SYDVKM. The CDR3 DNA reads as TGTGCCAGCAGTCCCGGGACAGGGACTAGCTCACCCCTCCACTTT. Protein product: CASSPGTGTSSPLHF.

About this clone itself: One end of the junction fails to match germline, which may point to a read error. The J gene is TRBJ1-1, the V gene TRBV6-5; 8 nucleotides line up with TRBD1. This CDR3 is built from 14 residues. Germline CDR1 and CDR2: MNHEY and SVGAGI. The CDR3 loop reads CASNYRGGGTEAFF. For the CDR3, the DNA is TGTGCCAGCAATTACAGGGGGGGCGGCACTGAAGCTTTCTTT.

The chain carries TRBV30 and TRBJ2-3; no clear D gene. Trimming cost V 0 bases and J 4 bases, with 5 bases left between them. CDR1 GTSNPN and CDR2 SVGIG come from the germline V gene (reference sequence). The CDR3 has 12 amino acids. Here the CDR3 reads CAWSVTADTQYF. The CDR3 DNA reads as TGTGCCTGGAGTGTCACAGCAGATACGCAGTATTTT.

V gene TRBV10-3 combines with J gene TRBJ2-2, with 9 positions matching TRBD1. Germline V CDR1 and CDR2: ENHRY, SYGVKD. The trim removed 0 bases at V and 1 base at J, leaving 6 bases unmatched. The CDR3 has 18 residues. DNA for the CDR3: TGTGCCATCAGTGAGTCGGGACAGGGAAGTTTGAACACCGGGGAGCTGTTTTTT. This sequence encodes CAISESGQGSLNTGELFF.

The gene calls are TRBV10-2 and TRBJ1-1; tentative D call: TRBD1 (5 bases). The germline V gene encodes CDR1 WSHSY and CDR2 SAAADI. The CDR3 runs to 15 residues. Trimming removed 1 base at V and 3 bases at J, with 12 bases between. The DNA for the CDR3 is TGCGCCAGCAGTGAGTATCCAGGGCCCTACACTGAAGCTTTCTTT. Translating it yields CASSEYPGPYTEAFF.